This T cell receptor (beta chain) was sequenced in a study of shared clonotypes between healthy human individuals. Findings and caveats of the study: A handful of donors shared approximately 5% of their naive CD4 clonotypes.

Germline V gives CDR1 KGHSH, CDR2 LQKENI. CDR3 length: 14 amino acids. V lost 3 bases, J lost 4 bases, and 13 bases lay in between. Method: immunoSEQ multiplex PCR; TCRdb's copy keeps in-frame clones and lacks some. This table has millions of clones, 80% to 95% appearing once. On this clone: Its antigen is unidentified. At the DNA level, this CDR3 is encoded by other sequences in the same sample as well.

Free of recent acute infections or vaccinations, the donors were healthy HIV-negative adults. The TCR originated in a man in his late teens or twenties in good health. Some clones in this sample may be carry-over from other donors' samples. The rearrangement uses TRBV18 and TRBJ2-7; D gene unclear. Material for sequencing was naive CD4+ T cells from PBMCs. Subset noted: CD45RA+ positively selected. The CDR3 bases are TGTGCCAGCTCACCTAGTCTAGAATCGTACGAGCAGTACTTC. It encodes CASSPSLESYEQYF.